The T cell receptor beta chain described here comes from a study of long-term antiretroviral therapy in people with HIV. Background on the study: Samples from the earliest time points predate the 2015 immediate-ART recommendation by about a decade. Study findings and constraints: Clones showing expansion before ART dominated the repertoire at all time points.

Germline V gives CDR1 SEHNR, CDR2 FQNEAQ (reference sequence). Unmatched junction bases numbered 5, after V lost 5 bases and J lost 3 bases. There are 15 residues in the CDR3. For each donor, at least one pre-ART and at least two post-ART PBMC samples were available. Samples held about 0.95-10 million cryopreserved PBMC, and DNA extraction followed. A word on this clone: Its antigen is as yet unknown.

The assay, immunoSEQ v3.0, was run at survey level. Sequencing was performed with immunoSEQ multiplex PCR; in TCRdb, only in-frame clones are kept and a portion is missing. The sample has fewer than 25,000 clones, about nine tenths seen once; the top ten hold under 7.5%. V usage is TRBV7-9 and J usage is TRBJ2-3; 10 nucleotides line up with TRBD2. The starting material was unsorted PBMCs, obtained 1.8 years before starting antiretroviral therapy. This sequence originates from a woman aged 25-40 years with HIV. The CDR3 here is CASSPGLADTDTQYF. CDR3 DNA sequence: TGTGCCAGCAGCCCCGGACTAGCGGATACAGATACGCAGTATTTT.